One sample yielded the 25 T cell receptor beta chains listed below, sequenced in a study of cytomegalovirus exposure and HLA in healthy donors. With 60 Vbeta and 13 Jbeta primers, the PCR was carried out. The assay was immunoSEQ multiplex PCR, and TCRdb's table has in-frame clones only and misses some. The sample includes 200,000 to 250,000 clones, 70% to 90% of them seen just once. Sequenced input: PBMCs. The source of these receptors is a man between 25 and 39 years old in good health and CMV-seronegative.

With respect to this clone: Its ends do not fully match the called genes, so a read error is possible. The V and J genes are TRBV9 and TRBJ2-7; D gene unclear. Germline values: CDR1 SGDLS, CDR2 YYNGEE. The CDR3 is 14 amino acids. CDR3 amino acids: CASSVGVTPVLVSF. CDR3 DNA: TGTGCCAGCAGCGTAGGGGTGACTCCCGTTTTGGTTAGCTTC.

The chain links TRBV6-6 to TRBJ2-2; TRBD1 might be the D (7 bases). Germline values: CDR1 MNHNY, CDR2 SVGAGI (reference sequence). The CDR3 spans 16 residues. Between the trimmed V and J ends, which lost 6 bases and 1 base, there was a span of 15 bases. This chain's CDR3 is CASRARGTVNTGELFF. CDR3 nucleotide sequence: TGTGCCAGCAGGGCCCGCGGGACAGTGAACACCGGGGAGCTGTTTTTT.

This chain connects TRBV6-1 to TRBJ1-2; D remains ambiguous. CDR1 is MNHNS, CDR2 SASEGT, per germline. V was pared by 6 bases and J by 5 bases, with 10 bases between. The length of the CDR3 is 12 residues. CDR3 sequence reads: CASSGEFYGYTF. CDR3 DNA: TGTGCCAGCAGCGGGGAATTTTATGGCTACACCTTC.

The chain has TRBV10-3 and TRBJ1-4, with no clear D. Trimming cost V 2 bases and J 8 bases, with 9 bases left between them. The CDR3 length is 13 residues. CDR1 is ENHRY and CDR2 is SYGVKD in the germline V gene. The CDR3 here is CAISESGPEKLFF. The CDR3 bases are TGTGCCATCAGTGAGAGTGGCCCCGAAAAACTGTTTTTT.

This clone occurred a few times. This rearrangement joins TRBV6-1 to TRBJ1-2; 8 bases are shared with TRBD1. This CDR3 is 18 amino acids long. Per the germline V gene, CDR1 is MNHNS and CDR2 is SASEGT. V dropped 4 bases and J dropped 0; count of bases not matched to a gene: 13. This CDR3 is CASSGGDRRLLANYGYTF. Written as DNA, the CDR3 is TGTGCCAGCAGTGGGGGGGACAGGCGACTCTTAGCTAACTATGGCTACACCTTC.

The rearrangement uses TRBV7-3 and TRBJ1-2, with D perhaps TRBD1 (6 bases). Germline CDR1 SGHTA, CDR2 FQGTGA. The CDR3 length is 13 residues. V was pared by 3 bases and J by 8 bases, with 13 bases between. CDR3 in DNA: TGTGCCAGCAGCTTCGCAGGGGTGGACGGCTACACCTTC. Translating gives CASSFAGVDGYTF. Full variable domain (rest looked up from reference TRBV7-3 and TRBJ1-2): GAGVSQTPSNKVTEKGKYVELRCDPISGHTALYWYRQSLGQGPEFLIYFQGTGAADDSGLPNDRFFAVRPEGSVSTLKIQRTERGDSAVYLCASSFAGVDGYTFGSGTRLTVV.

The chain couples TRBV4-1 to TRBJ2-2; 11 bases match TRBD1. J was trimmed by 4 bases and V by 1 base; bases with no gene match: 11. CDR3 length: 19 residues. Germline loops: CDR1 MGHRA, CDR2 YSYEKL. The CDR3 DNA reads as TGCGCCAGCAGCCAAGGGATTAGTCCCGGGACAGGGGGCACCGGGGAGCTGTTTTTT. Its translation is CASSQGISPGTGGTGELFF.

In its sample, this clone was seen once. The chain couples TRBV6-6 to TRBJ2-7, with 9 bases aligning to TRBD1. V lost 6 bases, J lost 4 bases, and 10 bases stayed unmatched. The CDR3 spans 15 residues. Germline values: CDR1 MNHNY, CDR2 SVGAGI (reference sequence). The CDR3 loop reads CASSNRQGGSYEQYF. The CDR3 DNA reads as TGTGCCAGCAGCAACCGACAGGGGGGGTCGTACGAGCAGTACTTC.

This clone came up a few times. CDR3 DNA sequence: TGTGCCAGCAGCTCGGCGGGCAGGGGTCGACAGCCCCAGCATTTT. Residues: CASSSAGRGRQPQHF. V and J are TRBV4-2 and TRBJ1-5; the D gene is possibly TRBD1 (6 bases). V gave up 5 bases and J gave up 7 bases, with 18 bases separating them. CDR1 and CDR2 from the germline V gene are LGHNA and YNFKEQ. The CDR3 covers 15 residues.

The CDR3 DNA sequence: TGTGCCAGCAGGTTCGGTGGCAATCAGCCCCAGCATTTT. Protein: CASRFGGNQPQHF. This chain uses TRBV6-1 with TRBJ1-5; no firm D call. This CDR3 is built from 13 residues. Germline CDR1 reads MNHNS; CDR2 reads SASEGT. The V end lost 6 bases, the J end lost 2 bases, and 8 bases lay between the germline ends.

V gene TRBV13 combines with J gene TRBJ2-7; 10 positions match TRBD2. The V and J ends lost 5 bases and 6 bases, in that order; junction bases with no gene match: 10. The germline gives CDR1 PRHDT, CDR2 FYEKMQ (reference sequence). The CDR3 totals 15 residues. CDR3 amino acids: CASSPSAGGQIEQYF. In DNA, the CDR3 is TGTGCCAGCAGCCCCTCAGCGGGGGGGCAAATCGAGCAGTACTTC.

J is TRBJ2-1 and V is TRBV28, with D maybe TRBD1 (5 bases). V lost 10 bases, J lost 6 bases, and 13 bases lay in between. The CDR3 runs 12 residues. Germline CDR1 reads MDHEN; CDR2 reads SYDVKM. CDR3 in amino acids: CATHFRVNEQFF. DNA for the CDR3: TGTGCCACGCACTTCAGGGTCAATGAGCAGTTCTTC.

The chain recombines TRBV6-1 with TRBJ1-5; no clear D gene. Germline CDR1 reads MNHNS; CDR2 reads SASEGT. V gave up 2 bases and J gave up 7 bases, with 6 bases separating them. This CDR3 spans 12 amino acids. The CDR3 loop is CASSEPGQPQHF. The DNA for the CDR3 is TGTGCCAGCAGTGAACCGGGACAGCCCCAGCATTTT.

This chain joins TRBV4-3 and TRBJ1-6; a weak D match, TRBD1 (5 bases). The CDR3 sequence is 16 residues long. The germline gives CDR1 LGHNA, CDR2 YSLEER. V was pared by 1 base and J by 7 bases, with 14 bases between. The CDR3 sequence: CASSQGTILGNSPLHF. The CDR3, as DNA: TGCGCCAGCAGCCAAGGGACAATTCTCGGGAATTCACCCCTCCACTTT.

The chain couples TRBV29-1 to TRBJ1-1; D possibly corresponds to TRBD1 (5 bases). CDR3 size: 14 residues. The V and J ends lost 4 bases and 4 bases respectively, with 16 bases between them. The germline V gene has CDR1 SQVTM and CDR2 ANQGSEA. CDR3 DNA sequence: TGCAGCGTTGGCGTTCCTAGGGGCGGCACTGAAGCTTTCTTT. It yields the protein CSVGVPRGGTEAFF.

This clone appeared once. The chain combines TRBV9 with TRBJ2-7; D is perhaps TRBD1 (5 bases). Germline-derived CDR1 and CDR2 are SGDLS and YYNGEE. The CDR3 is 13 amino acids. V was clipped by 0 bases and J by 5 bases, with 9 bases between them. The CDR3 DNA follows: TGTGCCAGCAGCGTAGCAGGGTCCGACGAGCAGTACTTC. It yields the protein CASSVAGSDEQYF.

This clone was seen a handful of times. This sequence joins TRBV18 and TRBJ1-2; tentatively, D is TRBD1 (6 bases). In germline, CDR1 is KGHSH, CDR2 LQKENI. Trimming took 2 bases from V and 2 from J, leaving 6 bases between them. CDR3 length: 13 residues. CDR3 nucleotides: TGTGCCAGCTCACCAGGACAGAACTATGGCTACACCTTC. It specifies CASSPGQNYGYTF.

The J gene is TRBJ2-7, the V gene TRBV4-1; the match to TRBD1 covers 7 bases. Germline CDR1 and CDR2: MGHRA and YSYEKL. After removal of 1 base from V and 3 bases from J, the junction contained 9 bases not matched to a gene. CDR3 length equals 16 residues. In DNA form, the CDR3 reads TGCGCCAGCAGCCAAGTCGAGACAGGGATAGTCTACGAGCAGTACTTC. This encodes CASSQVETGIVYEQYF.

This clone showed up just a few times. CDR3 sequence reads: CASSYSGTGGTGELFF. CDR3 coding DNA: TGTGCCAGCAGTTATTCCGGGACAGGGGGGACCGGGGAGCTGTTTTTT. The chain carries TRBV7-9 and TRBJ2-2; TRBD1 matches at 11 bases. Germline CDR1 is SEHNR and CDR2 is FQNEAQ (reference sequence). The CDR3 covers 16 residues. With 6 bases clipped from V and 5 bases from J, the junction kept 8 bases outside the gene matches.

V usage is TRBV6-5 and J usage is TRBJ2-3, with D hard to call. This CDR3 is 13 amino acids long. Germline CDR1 reads MNHEY; CDR2 reads SVGAGI. Trimming removed 2 bases at V and 6 bases at J, with 9 bases between. In nucleotides, the CDR3 is TGTGCCAGCAGTTACGACTCGCGGGATACGCAGTATTTT. Translated, it gives CASSYDSRDTQYF.

V is TRBV29-1 and J is TRBJ2-5; TRBD2 matches at 8 bases. V gave up 7 bases and J gave up 2 bases; unmatched junction bases: 6. The CDR3 has 13 amino acids. Germline V CDR1 and CDR2: SQVTM, ANQGSEA. The CDR3 bases are TGCAGCGCCGCGGGGGGTCTTCAAGAGACCCAGTACTTC. Translated: CSAAGGLQETQYF. Full variable domain (outside the CDR3, taken from reference TRBV29-1 and TRBJ2-5): SAVISQKPSRDICQRGTSLTIQCQVDSQVTMMFWYRQQPGQSLTLIATANQGSEATYESGFVIDKFPISRPNLTFSTLTVSNMSPEDSSIYLCSAAGGLQETQYFGPGTRLLVL.

V is TRBV6-1 and J is TRBJ1-4, with TRBD1 identical over 8 bases. Germline lookup yields CDR1 MNHNS and CDR2 SASEGT. V shed 4 bases and J 1 base; nucleotides not matched to a gene: 5. The CDR3 spans 16 residues. CDR3 DNA sequence: TGTGCCAGCAGTGGGCGGACAGGGCAAACTAATGAAAAACTGTTTTTT. Protein sequence: CASSGRTGQTNEKLFF.

V is TRBV11-2 and J is TRBJ1-4; 9 nucleotides align to TRBD1. Germline V lookup: CDR1 SGHAT, CDR2 FQNNGV. Trimming at V came to 4 bases and at J to 5 bases, leaving 8 bases not matched to a gene. The CDR3 sequence is 16 residues long. The CDR3 loop reads CASSSAWTGANEKLFF. The CDR3 DNA sequence: TGTGCCAGCAGCTCCGCCTGGACAGGGGCAAATGAAAAACTGTTTTTT.

The gene calls are TRBV6-5 and TRBJ1-4; possible D gene TRBD1, 6 bases. Trimming stripped 3 bases from V and 0 bases from J, with 11 bases between. The CDR3 extends over 16 amino acids. Germline V gene sequence: CDR1 MNHEY, CDR2 SVGAGI. The CDR3: CASSYRGGATNEKLFF. The CDR3 DNA is TGTGCCAGCAGTTATAGGGGGGGTGCAACTAATGAAAAACTGTTTTTT.

This chain links TRBV5-6 with TRBJ2-5; maybe TRBD2 (5 bases). This CDR3 spans 13 amino acids. V was pared by 2 bases and J by 4 bases, with 9 bases between. Germline assignment: CDR1 SGHDT and CDR2 YYEEEE. CDR3 bases: TGTGCCAGCAGCTTCGCACGGGGAGAGACCCAGTACTTC. Amino acids: CASSFARGETQYF. The variable domain in full, with the rest retrieved from reference TRBV5-6 and TRBJ2-5, is DAGVTQSPTHLIKTRGQQVTLRCSPKSGHDTVSWYQQALGQGPQFIFQYYEEEERQRGNFPDRFSGHQFPNYSSELNVNALLLGDSALYLCASSFARGETQYFGPGTRLLVL.